The 10 T cell receptor beta chains given below trace back to one sample, sequenced in a study of blood T cell repertoires in COVID-19 (dated by TCRdb to 2019 to 2021). Receptors were amplified or captured by the immunoSEQ multiplex PCR assay. Here the immuneACCESS table is served through TCRdb, limited to in-frame sequences with V and J called. Missing clones are a known gap in these copies; in checked studies unresolved V genes cover under half, and the rest lacks a known reason. The sample table contains around 65,000 clones; only one count was recorded for roughly 80% of them. The ten top clones hold 18% of the sample. Sequencing used peripheral blood. These receptors all come from a man in his 60s with acute or convalescent COVID-19.

The V gene is TRBV7-9, the J gene TRBJ2-2; 11 nucleotides line up with TRBD1. V lost 6 bases and J lost 7; bases outside the gene matches: 7. The CDR3 extends over 15 amino acids. Germline-derived CDR1 and CDR2 are SEHNR and FQNEAQ (reference sequence). The CDR3 spells CASRPDRGRFGELFF. In DNA, the CDR3 is TGTGCCAGCAGACCGGACAGGGGGCGCTTCGGGGAGCTGTTTTTT.

V usage is TRBV7-6 and J usage is TRBJ1-5; the D gene is possibly TRBD1 (5 bases). Germline CDR1 SGHVS, CDR2 FNYEAQ. CDR3 length: 15 residues. The germline V and J ends were trimmed by 1 base and 6 bases, with 13 bases remaining between them. CDR3 bases: TGTGCCAGCAGCTTAGATGGGGCAGGCGGTCAGCCCCAGCATTTT. Protein product: CASSLDGAGGQPQHF.

Of note for this clone: One end of the junction does not line up with germline, which may come from a read error. This rearrangement joins TRBV7-7 to TRBJ2-5, with D maybe TRBD1 (6 bases). CDR3 size: 14 residues. Looked up from germline, CDR1 is SSHAT and CDR2 is FNYEAQ (reference sequence). CDR3 bases: TGTGCTAGCAGCTTTGGCAGGGGAGAGGAGACCCAGTACTTC. Amino acid sequence: CASSFGRGEETQYF.

The V call is TRBV9, the J call TRBJ2-2; 8 nucleotides match TRBD1. In germline, CDR1 is SGDLS, CDR2 YYNGEE. The CDR3 spans 18 residues. V shed 3 bases, J shed 3 bases, and the junction held 13 bases outside the gene matches. The chain's CDR3 is CASSAPRRAGGYTGELFF. The CDR3 region has the DNA TGTGCCAGCAGCGCCCCTCGTCGGGCAGGGGGCTACACCGGGGAGCTGTTTTTT.

V gene TRBV25-1 combines with J gene TRBJ2-5, with D maybe TRBD1 (5 bases). Germline V CDR1 and CDR2: MGHDK, SYGVNS. Trimming took 2 bases from V and 1 from J, leaving 8 bases between them. The CDR3 has 14 amino acids. DNA for the CDR3: TGTGCCAGCAGTGAAACGCAGGGCCAAGAGACCCAGTACTTC. Translating it yields CASSETQGQETQYF.

The chain is built from TRBV18 and TRBJ2-3; 12 nucleotides align to TRBD1. V was pared by 6 bases and J by 2 bases, with 9 bases of the junction left unmatched. The CDR3 is 17 amino acids. Germline V gene lookup returns CDR1 KGHSH and CDR2 LQKENI. The CDR3 DNA sequence: TGTGCCAGCTCTCTACCAACGGGACAGGGGGCCACAGATACGCAGTATTTT. Amino acid sequence: CASSLPTGQGATDTQYF.

This chain connects TRBV19 to TRBJ2-7; the D gene is possibly TRBD1 (7 bases). Trimming stripped 3 bases from V and 5 bases from J, with 11 bases between. This CDR3 spans 13 amino acids. Germline V CDR1 and CDR2: LNHDA, SQIVND (reference sequence). CDR3: CASSIQGGHEQYF. CDR3 in DNA: TGTGCCAGTAGTATTCAGGGGGGCCACGAGCAGTACTTC.

This clone was recorded only once. The gene calls are TRBV9 and TRBJ2-2; D gene unclear. With 0 bases removed from V and 1 base from J, the gap between germline ends came to 7 bases. The CDR3 has 15 residues. Germline V gives CDR1 SGDLS, CDR2 YYNGEE. The CDR3 region is CASSVDIQNTGELFF. For the CDR3, the DNA is TGTGCCAGCAGCGTAGATATACAGAACACCGGGGAGCTGTTTTTT.

This chain uses TRBV28 with TRBJ1-5, with 8 bases identical to TRBD1. There are 13 residues in the CDR3. V lost 8 bases, J lost 4 bases, and 4 bases stayed unmatched. Looked up from germline, CDR1 is MDHEN and CDR2 is SYDVKM. The CDR3 DNA is TGTGCCAGCTACCGACAGGGGAATCAGCCCCAGCATTTT. It encodes CASYRQGNQPQHF.

The chain employs TRBV5-1 and TRBJ1-6, with a possible D match to TRBD1 (6 bases). CDR3 length: 17 residues. Between the trimmed V and J ends, which lost 0 bases and 1 base, there was a span of 11 bases. Germline-derived CDR1 and CDR2 are SGHRS and YFSETQ. The CDR3 sequence is CASSLEGGQSYNSPLHF. The CDR3 DNA is TGCGCCAGCAGCTTGGAAGGTGGACAGTCCTATAATTCACCCCTCCACTTT. The full variable domain, its missing parts supplied by reference TRBV5-1 and TRBJ1-6, is KAGVTQTPRYLIKTRGQQVTLSCSPISGHRSVSWYQQTPGQGLQFLFEYFSETQRNKGNFPGRFSGRQFSNSRSEMNVSTLELGDSALYLCASSLEGGQSYNSPLHFGNGTRLTVT.